This T cell receptor beta chain was sequenced for a study of vaccination effects on CD4 cells after COVID-19. Findings and limits, study-wide: The study enrolled few convalescent patients and sampled no early post-infection timepoints. Late after vaccination, infection- and vaccine-induced clones showed marked clonal contraction.

This clone was observed a few times. Antigen: not known. Germline V lookup: CDR1 SGHRS, CDR2 YFSETQ. Trimming cost V 1 base and J 4 bases; bases outside gene matches: 5. The CDR3 runs 16 residues. Sequencing was performed with immunoSEQ multiplex PCR; in TCRdb, only in-frame clones are kept and a portion is missing. The sample has about 73,000 clones, roughly 74% seen once. Antigen-specific CD4+ T cells were first expanded with viral peptide pools by the ViraFEST assay and only then sequenced. Following 10 days of culture, CD4+ T cells were isolated. None of the vaccinated had previously contracted SARS-CoV-2, and their nucleocapsid antibodies tested negative. Each culture well received under 2.5 million PBMC. These cells were then cultured in IMDM with around 9.6 IU/ml IL-2 and 7.5 to 10 ug/ml peptides. Replacing half the medium with IL-2 medium was done on days 3 and 7.

The rearrangement joins TRBV5-1 to TRBJ1-6, with TRBD1 matching over 7 bases. The source is a human donor who received a COVID-19 vaccine. The specimen comprised CD4+ T cells from PBMCs cultured with HCoV-NL63 spike peptides, sampled before COVID-19 vaccination. The chain's CDR3 is CASSLPTGSYNSPLHF. CDR3 bases: TGCGCCAGCAGCTTGCCGACAGGGTCTTATAATTCACCCCTCCACTTT.